The 24 T cell receptor beta chains in this list originate from one sample, sequenced in a study of long-term antiretroviral therapy in people with HIV. The libraries were made with immunoSEQ v3.0 at survey level. Measured with immunoSEQ multiplex PCR; TCRdb has only the in-frame clones, and not every one. Of 28,000 or so clones detected, approximately 90% appear once; the ten largest clones hold over 3.5%. Material: unsorted PBMCs, obtained 0.5 years after starting antiretroviral therapy. All receptors come from a woman in her late teens or twenties with HIV.

This clone was counted between two and nine times. J is TRBJ1-2 and V is TRBV6-6, with 7 bases aligning to TRBD1. V trimming: 7 bases; J trimming: 13 bases; junction bases outside the gene matches: 9. The V gene's germline CDR1 is MNHNY and CDR2 SVGAGI (reference sequence). The CDR3 runs 11 residues. The CDR3 is CASNRGTAGTF. In nucleotides, the CDR3 is TGTGCCAGCAATAGAGGGACAGCCGGCACCTTC.

This clone was detected once. This chain uses TRBV6-5 with TRBJ2-3, with 9 positions matching TRBD1. The CDR3 extends over 15 amino acids. Germline values: CDR1 MNHEY, CDR2 SVGAGI. After removal of 5 bases from V and 2 bases from J, the junction contained 5 bases not matched to a gene. The CDR3 region has the DNA TGTGCCAGCAGTCGGACAGGGGACAACACAGATACGCAGTATTTT. Protein product: CASSRTGDNTDTQYF.

The chain links TRBV7-2 to TRBJ2-7; 7 bases align to TRBD2. Trimming removed 0 bases from V and 1 base from J; junction bases left unmatched: 9. CDR3 length equals 17 residues. Germline V gene sequence: CDR1 SGHTA, CDR2 FQGNSA. This CDR3 is CASSLAGQGAGSYEQYF. DNA for the CDR3: TGTGCCAGCAGCTTAGCGGGCCAAGGAGCGGGGTCCTACGAGCAGTACTTC.

This CDR3 reads CASSLFGRATYEQYF. CDR3 nucleotide sequence: TGTGCCAGCAGCTTGTTTGGCAGGGCAACCTACGAGCAGTACTTC. The genes are TRBV5-4 and TRBJ2-7; possibly TRBD1 for D (5 bases). The V and J ends lost 1 base and 2 bases respectively, with 13 bases between them. Germline CDR1 and CDR2: SGHNT and YYREEE (reference sequence). CDR3 length: 15 residues.

The chain has TRBV28 and TRBJ1-2, with TRBD1 matching over 7 bases. Germline CDR1 reads MDHEN; CDR2 reads SYDVKM. The CDR3 totals 17 residues. The trim removed 5 bases at V and 1 base at J, leaving 13 bases unmatched. CDR3 sequence reads: CASSPPTPGTDNYGYTF. The CDR3, as DNA: TGTGCCAGCAGTCCCCCCACCCCGGGGACAGATAACTATGGCTACACCTTC.

The chain couples TRBV15 to TRBJ1-5, with a possible D match to TRBD1 (5 bases). Trimming took 8 bases from V and 1 from J, leaving 12 bases between them. The CDR3 runs to 14 residues. Per the germline V gene, CDR1 is LNHNV and CDR2 is YYDKDF (reference sequence). DNA of the CDR3: TGTGCCACCGCCCGGGGGGGGAGCAATCAGCCCCAGCATTTT. It encodes CATARGGSNQPQHF. Complete variable domain (other parts from reference TRBV15 and TRBJ1-5): DAMVIQNPRYQVTQFGKPVTLSCSQTLNHNVMYWYQQKSSQAPKLLFHYYDKDFNNEADTPDNFQSRRPNTSFCFLDIRSPGLGDTAMYLCATARGGSNQPQHFGDGTRLSIL.

The rearrangement uses TRBV5-4 and TRBJ2-7; 9 nucleotides line up with TRBD2. The CDR3 runs 13 residues. Germline CDR1 is SGHNT and CDR2 is YYREEE (reference sequence). V shed 5 bases, J shed 6 bases, and the junction held 6 bases outside the gene matches. The chain's CDR3 is CASRLAGVAEQYF. The CDR3, as DNA: TGTGCCAGCAGGTTAGCGGGAGTTGCCGAGCAGTACTTC.

This clone came up a few times. The rearrangement links TRBV4-3 to TRBJ2-1; 10 nucleotides line up with TRBD2. CDR1 and CDR2 (germline): LGHNA, YSLEER. With 0 bases clipped from V and 1 base from J, the junction kept 0 bases outside the gene matches. CDR3 length: 16 residues. CDR3 nucleotide sequence: TGCGCCAGCAGCCAAGAAGCGGGAGGGTCCTACAATGAGCAGTTCTTC. This encodes CASSQEAGGSYNEQFF.

Here the CDR3 DNA reads TGTGCCAGCAGACGCCTGAGGGGGGGTAGCGAGACCCAGTACTTC. This translates into CASRRLRGGSETQYF. The chain carries TRBV5-4 and TRBJ2-5; D might be TRBD2 (7 bases). This CDR3 spans 15 amino acids. V lost 5 bases and J 5 bases, leaving 19 bases between the germline ends. The germline gives CDR1 SGHNT, CDR2 YYREEE (reference sequence).

V usage is TRBV7-8 and J usage is TRBJ2-5; 9 bases match TRBD2. Germline V gives CDR1 SGHVS, CDR2 FQNEAQ. The trim removed 7 bases at V and 2 bases at J, leaving 5 bases unmatched. The CDR3 runs to 14 residues. The CDR3 here is CASNPSGVQETQYF. The CDR3 bases are TGTGCCAGCAACCCTAGCGGGGTTCAAGAGACCCAGTACTTC. The full variable domain, its missing parts supplied by reference TRBV7-8 and TRBJ2-5, is GAGVSQSPRYKVAKRGQDVALRCDPISGHVSLFWYQQALGQGPEFLTYFQNEAQLDKSGLPSDRFFAERPEGSVSTLKIQRTQQEDSAVYLCASNPSGVQETQYFGPGTRLLVL.

The rearrangement joins TRBV28 to TRBJ2-1; D is undetermined. This CDR3 has 15 residues. Germline V gene lookup returns CDR1 MDHEN and CDR2 SYDVKM. The V gene lost 10 bases and the J gene lost 0 bases, with 16 bases spanning the gap. The CDR3 nucleotides read TGTGCCACCCTAATCCGGGTTGCCTCCTACAATGAGCAGTTCTTC. Protein product: CATLIRVASYNEQFF.

The rearrangement joins TRBV7-2 to TRBJ1-6, with TRBD1 matching over 7 bases. Germline CDR1 reads SGHTA; CDR2 reads FQGNSA. The junction had 15 bases not matched to a gene; V was cut back by 5 bases and J by 5 bases. CDR3 length: 18 amino acids. CDR3 in amino acids: CASSQGGAGPSHNSPLHF. The DNA of the CDR3 is TGTGCCAGCAGCCAGGGGGGCGCAGGCCCCTCTCATAATTCACCCCTCCACTTT.

The chain is built from TRBV4-1 and TRBJ2-7; D perhaps matches TRBD1 (6 bases). The CDR3 spans 15 residues. Germline-derived CDR1 and CDR2 are MGHRA and YSYEKL. Trimming cost V 0 bases and J 4 bases, with 13 bases left between them. Here the CDR3 reads CASSQDLQGWYEQYF. The CDR3 coding sequence is TGCGCCAGCAGCCAAGATCTGCAGGGGTGGTACGAGCAGTACTTC.

The chain uses TRBV27 and TRBJ2-1; no definite D call. V was trimmed by 5 bases and J by 4 bases, leaving 6 bases between them. The CDR3 has 12 residues. Germline V lookup: CDR1 MNHEY, CDR2 SMNVEV (reference sequence). The CDR3 here is CASSQDYNEQFF. The DNA of the CDR3 is TGTGCCAGCAGTCAAGATTACAATGAGCAGTTCTTC.

This rearrangement joins TRBV7-9 to TRBJ1-1; TRBD1 might be the D (5 bases). Germline CDR1 and CDR2: SEHNR and FQNEAQ (reference sequence). The CDR3 extends over 13 amino acids. Trimming removed 4 bases at V and 6 bases at J, with 12 bases between. The CDR3: CASSSPGRPEAFF. DNA for the CDR3: TGTGCCAGCAGCTCACCGGGGCGACCTGAAGCTTTCTTT.

This clone was counted only a few times. The chain links TRBV25-1 to TRBJ2-7; D call uncertain. Germline CDR1 MGHDK, CDR2 SYGVNS. The V and J ends lost 2 bases and 2 bases respectively, with 7 bases between them. This CDR3 has 13 amino acids. The CDR3 region has the DNA TGTGCCAGCAGTGAAGTCAGTCCCTACGAGCAGTACTTC. Translating gives CASSEVSPYEQYF.

The J gene is TRBJ2-2, the V gene TRBV29-1; the D gene is possibly TRBD2 (6 bases). The CDR3 consists of 14 residues. Trimming shortened V by 4 bases and J by 6 bases, and 15 bases separated the two germline ends. Germline V gives CDR1 SQVTM, CDR2 ANQGSEA. The CDR3 reads CSVAVAGWSGELFF. The CDR3 DNA follows: TGCAGCGTTGCGGTGGCGGGGTGGTCCGGGGAGCTGTTTTTT.

This clone was detected a few times. The chain recombines TRBV7-3 with TRBJ2-7, with D hard to call. Trimming pared 3 bases from V and 2 bases from J, leaving 14 bases between. The CDR3 totals 15 residues. Germline V gene sequence: CDR1 SGHTA, CDR2 FQGTGA. CDR3 in amino acids: CASSFHAGLAYEQYF. The DNA of the CDR3 is TGTGCCAGCAGCTTCCATGCAGGTTTGGCCTACGAGCAGTACTTC.

The chain carries TRBV18 and TRBJ1-5, with D possibly TRBD1 on 5 matching bases. Germline CDR1 KGHSH, CDR2 LQKENI. V shed 0 bases and J shed 10 bases, with 10 bases lying between them. CDR3 length: 13 amino acids. CDR3: CASSPPPGIPQHF. The CDR3 DNA reads as TGTGCCAGCTCACCACCGCCAGGGATCCCCCAGCATTTT.

The rearrangement links TRBV9 to TRBJ2-6; a possible D gene is TRBD1 (5 bases). V lost 1 base and J lost 1, with 9 bases in between. The germline gives CDR1 SGDLS, CDR2 YYNGEE. This CDR3 has 16 amino acids. This CDR3 reads CASSVSPGSGANVLTF. In nucleotides, the CDR3 is TGTGCCAGCAGCGTATCCCCAGGGTCTGGGGCCAACGTCCTGACTTTC.

Only one count was recorded for this clone. The chain uses TRBV6-6 and TRBJ2-2, with D perhaps TRBD2 (5 bases). Trimming shortened V by 6 bases and J by 1 base, and 12 bases separated the two germline ends. Germline CDR1 is MNHNY and CDR2 is SVGAGI (reference sequence). There are 15 residues in the CDR3. CDR3 loop: CASSPGAGNTGELFF. CDR3 DNA: TGTGCCAGCAGCCCGGGTGCGGGGAACACCGGGGAGCTGTTTTTT.

In its sample, this clone was seen once. This chain links TRBV29-1 with TRBJ2-3, with 12 bases fitting TRBD2. J gave up 2 bases and V 6 bases, and 3 bases lay outside the gene matches. The CDR3 extends over 14 amino acids. The germline CDR1 and CDR2 sequences are SQVTM and ANQGSEA. Here the CDR3 reads CSVRTSGNTDTQYF. CDR3 sequence (DNA): TGCAGCGTCCGGACTAGCGGGAACACAGATACGCAGTATTTT.

The genes are TRBV7-2 and TRBJ2-7, with 14 positions matching TRBD2. Trimming removed 7 bases from V and 2 bases from J; junction bases left unmatched: 10. CDR1 is SGHTA, CDR2 FQGNSA, per germline. The CDR3 spans 17 residues. The CDR3 DNA reads TGTGCCAGCACCTCCTATTCGACTAGCGGGAGGGCCTACGAGCAGTACTTC. Translation gives CASTSYSTSGRAYEQYF.

The chain couples TRBV5-5 to TRBJ2-7; D perhaps matches TRBD2 (6 bases). This CDR3 comprises 15 residues. The germline V and J ends were trimmed by 6 bases and 2 bases, with 18 bases remaining between them. Germline V lookup: CDR1 SGHKS, CDR2 YYEKEE (reference sequence). The chain's CDR3 is CASTSDPGRTYEQYF. The DNA for the CDR3 is TGTGCCAGCACCTCGGACCCCGGGAGAACCTACGAGCAGTACTTC.